This T cell receptor (beta chain) emerged from a study of response to subunit inactivated influenza vaccine. J gave up 4 bases and V 6 bases, and 12 bases lay outside the gene matches. CDR1 SGHTA and CDR2 FQGNSA come from the germline V gene. CDR3 length: 17 amino acids. General study findings and limits: Each seasonal influenza vaccination recruits few new T cells, the authors suggested.

Only a few counts were recorded for this clonotype. Its antigen remains unknown. TCRdb re-called the RT-PCR reads with MiXCR, one entry per CDR3 protein. The table has 650,000 to 800,000 distinct CDR3 sequences, 11% to 15% seen once. Sequencing was performed on PBMCs from blood, taken about 14 days before vaccination. This chain links TRBV7-2 with TRBJ2-5, with TRBD2 matching over 12 bases. The sequence derives from a man between 45 and 60 years old who received an inactivated influenza vaccine. The CDR3 loop reads CASSQGLAGGQRETQYF. CDR3 nucleotide sequence: TGTGCCAGCAGTCAGGGGCTAGCGGGGGGGCAGCGAGAGACCCAGTACTTC. The full variable domain, its missing parts supplied by reference TRBV7-2 and TRBJ2-5, is GAGVSQSPSNKVTEKGKDVELRCDPISGHTALYWYRQSLGQGLEFLIYFQGNSAPDKSGLPSDRFSAERTGGSVSTLTIQRTQQEDSAVYLCASSQGLAGGQRETQYFGPGTRLLVL.